The T cell receptor beta chain described here comes from a study of blood T cell repertoires in COVID-19. Study background: Italy, Spain and the United States were the sources of the convalescent and acute COVID-19 samples.

Between the trimmed V and J ends, which lost 3 bases and 3 bases, there was a span of 11 bases. CDR1 and CDR2 from the germline V gene are LGHDT and YNNKEL (reference sequence). There are 14 residues in the CDR3. Participants had their cohort set by participant-reported clinical history. All recovered Cohort 3 donors got two negative PCRs, got clearance, or saw symptom resolution. As handled by the study authors: For nucleated cells, counts were estimated from reference gene primer amplification. Sequencing used immunoSEQ multiplex PCR; TCRdb keeps in-frame clones, though not all of them. The V and J calls and clone size come from that table; D and trimming were worked out from the DNA. Altogether about 310,000 clones are present, approximately 90% being singletons, with the ten largest covering more than 8.5%.

The sequence derives from a woman aged 18 to 35 who had recovered from COVID-19. The chain recombines TRBV3-1 (or the pseudogene TRBV3-2) with TRBJ1-1; D not certain. The sequenced material came from PBMCs or T cells enriched from blood (not recorded which). CDR3 sequence: CASSHFPADTEAFF. CDR3 nucleotides: TGTGCCAGCAGCCATTTCCCTGCAGACACTGAAGCTTTCTTT.